These T cell receptor beta chains were read from a single sample in a study of molecular identifiers for immune sequencing clone quantification. TCRdb re-called the PCR reads with MiXCR, one entry per CDR3 protein. The table records some 650,000 distinct CDR3 sequences, approximately 20% of them present only once. Sequencing was carried out using naive CD8+ T cells from blood, with Jurkat cell RNA spiked in. Receptors originate from a human donor in good health. Some libraries in this study had Jurkat cell RNA spiked in. Both conserved end residues are trimmed from each CDR3. D genes are given only for firm matches.

J,V,D,CDR3
TRBJ2-3,TRBV12-3/TRBV12-4,TRBD2,ASSSSGSYSTDTQY
TRBJ1-1,TRBV7-3,-,ASSLIGTNTEAF
TRBJ2-5,TRBV4-3,-,ASSQDGTGTSQTQY
TRBJ2-3,TRBV6-5,TRBD2,ASSYGTSGGTDTQY
TRBJ2-5,TRBV4-3,-,AGSQEWVGQETQY
TRBJ2-2,TRBV13,-,ATSAAGGYTGELF
TRBJ1-2,TRBV11-1,-,ASSPAPDDT
TRBJ1-1,TRBV7-9,-,ASSPMGHTEAF
TRBJ1-5,TRBV5-6,TRBD1,ASSQGTGTNQPQH
TRBJ2-3,TRBV3-1,TRBD1,ASSQGWTGYKSDTQY
TRBJ1-5,TRBV12-3/TRBV12-4,-,ASSSGTNQPQH
TRBJ1-1,TRBV29-1,TRBD1,SVGRGVNTEAF
TRBJ2-7,TRBV20-1,TRBD1,SASDRESYEQY
TRBJ2-7,TRBV18,TRBD2,ASSQSALLVAGQYEQY
TRBJ1-1,TRBV12-3/TRBV12-4,-,TSSWGGPGGAF
TRBJ2-3,TRBV27,TRBD1,ASSSGTGFTDTQY
TRBJ2-1,TRBV19,-,ASSIFARGNEQF
TRBJ2-1,TRBV6-2/TRBV6-3,-,ASRIYQDYNEQF
TRBJ2-7,TRBV27,-,ASSPPGAAYEQY
TRBJ2-2,TRBV5-6,-,ASSLVAGNTGELF
TRBJ2-5,TRBV28,-,ASRPTRPEETQY
TRBJ2-5,TRBV7-9,-,ASKSQDQETQY
TRBJ1-1,TRBV3-1,-,ASSQSNRDYEAF
TRBJ2-4,TRBV18,TRBD1,ASSPTGGKAKNIQY
TRBJ1-2,TRBV28,-,ASSLKVGSVNYGYT
TRBJ2-5,TRBV12-5,-,ASGSTADAQETQY
TRBJ2-1,TRBV20-1,TRBD1,SARGGQGETLEF
TRBJ2-7,TRBV2,-,ASRYRDCY
TRBJ2-5,TRBV7-9,-,ASSWVSSAGETQY
TRBJ2-2,TRBV29-1,-,SVTAENTGELF
TRBJ2-7,TRBV5-1,TRBD1,ASSLGTGHEQY
TRBJ2-7,TRBV29-1,TRBD1,SVEDRQGSYEQY
TRBJ1-1,TRBV12-3/TRBV12-4,TRBD1,ASTNLTGVDTEAF